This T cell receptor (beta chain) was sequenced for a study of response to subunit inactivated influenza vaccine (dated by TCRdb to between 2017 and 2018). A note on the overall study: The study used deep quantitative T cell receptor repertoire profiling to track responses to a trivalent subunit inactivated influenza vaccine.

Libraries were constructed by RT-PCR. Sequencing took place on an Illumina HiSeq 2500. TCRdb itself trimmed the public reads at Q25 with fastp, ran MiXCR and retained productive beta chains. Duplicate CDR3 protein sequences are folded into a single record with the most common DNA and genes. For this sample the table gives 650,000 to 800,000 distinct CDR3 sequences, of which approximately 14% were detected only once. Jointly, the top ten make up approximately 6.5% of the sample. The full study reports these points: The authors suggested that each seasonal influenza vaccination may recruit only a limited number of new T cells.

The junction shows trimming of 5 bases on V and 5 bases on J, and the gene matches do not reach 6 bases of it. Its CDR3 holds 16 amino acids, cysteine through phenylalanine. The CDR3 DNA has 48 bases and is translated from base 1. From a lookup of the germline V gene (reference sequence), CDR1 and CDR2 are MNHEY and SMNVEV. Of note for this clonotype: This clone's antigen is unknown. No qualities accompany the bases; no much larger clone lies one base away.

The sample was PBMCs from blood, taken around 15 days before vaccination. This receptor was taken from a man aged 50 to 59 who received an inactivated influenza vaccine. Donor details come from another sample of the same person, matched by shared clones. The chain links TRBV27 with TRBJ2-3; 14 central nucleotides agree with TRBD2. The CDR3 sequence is CASSPTSGRARDTQYF. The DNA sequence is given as TGTGCCAGCAGTCCGACTAGCGGGAGGGCCCGAGATACGCAGTATTTT.